These 23 T cell receptor beta chains were sequenced from one sample in a study of blood T cell repertoires in COVID-19. Clones were read by immunoSEQ multiplex PCR, and TCRdb kept only the in-frame ones, dropping some. The profile shows 210,000 or so clones, about 90% of them singletons. Sequencing was performed on peripheral blood. Receptors originate from a man aged 35-49 years with active or convalescent COVID-19.

The J gene is TRBJ2-1, the V gene TRBV29-1; weak D call: TRBD2 (6 bases). Germline CDR1 is SQVTM and CDR2 is ANQGSEA. The V gene lost 7 bases and the J gene lost 2 bases, with 15 bases spanning the gap. The CDR3 runs 14 residues. The CDR3: CSAPEEGTYNEQFF. CDR3 nucleotide sequence: TGCAGCGCCCCCGAGGAGGGGACCTACAATGAGCAGTTCTTC.

The CDR3 bases are TGTGCCAGCAGGGGGGGACAGTCCTATGGCTACACCTTC. It encodes CASRGGQSYGYTF. The chain is built from TRBV6-5 and TRBJ1-2, with 7 bases aligning to TRBD1. Germline CDR1 and CDR2: MNHEY and SVGAGI. The CDR3 spans 13 residues. V lost 6 bases, J lost 4 bases, and 5 bases stayed unmatched.

The chain links TRBV24-1 to TRBJ1-2; D is unresolved. The V and J ends lost 9 bases and 5 bases respectively, with 9 bases between them. From germline, CDR1 is KGHDR and CDR2 SFDVKD. CDR3 length equals 11 residues. The CDR3 loop reads CATFSGYGYTF. The CDR3 nucleotides are TGTGCCACCTTCTCCGGGTATGGCTACACCTTC.

V is TRBV28 and J is TRBJ1-5; 8 bases align to TRBD1. Germline values: CDR1 MDHEN, CDR2 SYDVKM. V shed 6 bases, J shed 1 base, and the junction held 14 bases outside the gene matches. There are 18 residues in the CDR3. CDR3 nucleotides: TGTGCCAGCAGACTGACAGGGGCGTTTCCTAAAAGCAATCAGCCCCAGCATTTT. Its protein product is CASRLTGAFPKSNQPQHF.

CDR3 coding DNA: TGTGCCAGCTCATCCGACAGGGTGAACTATGGCTACACCTTC. Protein: CASSSDRVNYGYTF. The chain employs TRBV18 and TRBJ1-2; 7 bases agree with TRBD1. J was trimmed by 2 bases and V by 5 bases; bases with no gene match: 5. CDR1 and CDR2 from the germline V gene are KGHSH and LQKENI. There are 14 residues in the CDR3.

V is TRBV7-9 and J is TRBJ2-1; 7 nucleotides align to TRBD1. The V gene's germline CDR1 is SEHNR and CDR2 FQNEAQ (reference sequence). Trimming took 2 bases from V and 8 from J; bases not matched to a gene: 9. This CDR3 region has 15 residues. CDR3 loop: CASSLNTGVMDEQFF. CDR3 nucleotides: TGTGCCAGCAGCTTAAATACAGGGGTAATGGATGAGCAGTTCTTC.

This clone was seen only a few times. V is TRBV9 and J is TRBJ2-3; 7 bases line up with TRBD2. The CDR3 has 14 residues. The trim removed 3 bases at V and 6 bases at J, leaving 7 bases unmatched. Germline assignment: CDR1 SGDLS and CDR2 YYNGEE. CDR3 residues: CASSAQGLGDTQYF. The CDR3 DNA reads as TGTGCCAGCAGCGCCCAAGGACTAGGCGATACGCAGTATTTT.

V is TRBV2 and J is TRBJ2-1; TRBD2 aligns across 9 bases. V gave up 4 bases and J gave up 5 bases; unmatched junction bases: 3. Germline CDR1 reads SNHLY; CDR2 reads FYNNEI. The CDR3 consists of 14 residues. The CDR3, as DNA: TGTGCCAGCAGTGGGGCTAGCGGGGACAATGAGCAGTTCTTC. It specifies CASSGASGDNEQFF.

The chain couples TRBV24-1 to TRBJ1-4; D is possibly TRBD1 (5 bases). From germline, CDR1 is KGHDR and CDR2 SFDVKD. Trimming removed 3 bases at V and 7 bases at J, with 14 bases between. The length of the CDR3 is 15 residues. In DNA form, the CDR3 reads TGTGCCACCAGTGATCGACTGGCGGGGGGTGAAAAACTGTTTTTT. This sequence encodes CATSDRLAGGEKLFF.

The chain has TRBV24-1 and TRBJ2-5, with unresolved D. Trimming removed 3 bases from V and 1 base from J, with 14 bases in between. Germline V gene data show CDR1 as KGHDR and CDR2 as SFDVKD. CDR3 length: 16 residues. DNA of the CDR3: TGTGCCACCAGTGATGGCCAGAAATTTCGCCAAGAGACCCAGTACTTC. Translation gives CATSDGQKFRQETQYF.

This sequence joins TRBV7-3 and TRBJ1-1, with a weak D call TRBD1 (6 bases). V gave up 5 bases and J gave up 3 bases, with 10 bases separating them. Germline CDR1 is SGHTA and CDR2 is FQGTGA. This CDR3 spans 13 amino acids. The DNA of the CDR3 is TGTGCCAGCAGCCAACCAGGGGACACTGAAGCTTTCTTT. Its translation is CASSQPGDTEAFF. Together with reference TRBV7-3 and TRBJ1-1, the CDR3 gives the full variable domain: GAGVSQTPSNKVTEKGKYVELRCDPISGHTALYWYRQSLGQGPEFLIYFQGTGAADDSGLPNDRFFAVRPEGSVSTLKIQRTERGDSAVYLCASSQPGDTEAFFGQGTRLTVV.

The genes are TRBV15 and TRBJ2-7; no clear D gene. V dropped 4 bases and J dropped 0 bases, with 10 bases sitting between them. The germline CDR1 and CDR2 sequences are LNHNV and YYDKDF (reference sequence). The CDR3 contains 14 residues. CDR3 DNA: TGTGCCACCAGCACACGTCCGAGCTCCTACGAGCAGTACTTC. The encoded protein is CATSTRPSSYEQYF.

The chain employs TRBV7-2 and TRBJ1-3, with 8 bases fitting TRBD1. V was clipped by 1 base and J by 2 bases; unmatched bases: 4. This CDR3 spans 16 amino acids. Germline loops: CDR1 SGHTA, CDR2 FQGNSA. CDR3 amino acids: CASSLEQTGAGNTIYF. CDR3 sequence (DNA): TGTGCCAGCAGCTTAGAACAGACAGGGGCTGGAAACACCATATATTTT.

This chain connects TRBV5-1 to TRBJ2-2; 7 bases map to TRBD2. CDR1 and CDR2 from the germline V gene are SGHRS and YFSETQ. The CDR3 has 14 amino acids. With 0 bases clipped from V and 5 bases from J, the junction kept 1 base outside the gene matches. The CDR3 nucleotides are TGCGCCAGCAGCTTGGGCGGGGGAACCGGGGAGCTGTTTTTT. Encoded protein: CASSLGGGTGELFF.

The chain recombines TRBV6-5 with TRBJ2-1; D is perhaps TRBD2 (6 bases). Trimming left V 2 bases short and J 7 bases short, with 9 bases between. The CDR3 covers 13 residues. CDR1 and CDR2 from the germline V gene are MNHEY and SVGAGI. CDR3 DNA: TGTGCCAGCAGTTACGGCGGGATTAATGAGCAGTTCTTC. Translated: CASSYGGINEQFF.

The chain is built from TRBV7-3 and TRBJ2-7; 11 nucleotides align to TRBD2. Germline V gives CDR1 SGHTA, CDR2 FQGTGA. The CDR3 consists of 19 residues. Germline trimming cut 0 bases from V and 2 bases from J; bases unmatched to any gene: 12. Written as DNA, the CDR3 is TGTGCCAGCAGCTTAACCGGTACGGCTAGCGGGAGGCCCCCCTACGAGCAGTACTTC. Translating gives CASSLTGTASGRPPYEQYF.

The J gene is TRBJ2-1, the V gene TRBV5-4; 9 bases are a match to TRBD2. CDR1 and CDR2 from the germline V gene are SGHNT and YYREEE (reference sequence). The J segment lost 0 bases and the V segment lost 0 bases, leaving 10 bases of the junction unmatched. The CDR3 extends over 19 amino acids. Here the CDR3 reads CASSLESLAGALSYNEQFF. For the CDR3, the DNA is TGTGCCAGCAGCTTGGAATCCTTAGCGGGGGCCCTCTCCTACAATGAGCAGTTCTTC.

V gene TRBV5-1 combines with J gene TRBJ1-4; unclear D gene. From germline, CDR1 is SGHRS and CDR2 YFSETQ. This CDR3 has 13 amino acids. V lost 3 bases, J lost 4 bases, and 7 bases lay in between. CDR3 sequence: CASSSIHNEKLFF. The CDR3 nucleotides read TGCGCCAGCAGCTCTATCCATAATGAAAAACTGTTTTTT.

This clone has just one count. This sequence joins TRBV5-1 and TRBJ2-7; 7 bases fit TRBD1. The CDR3 totals 15 residues. In germline, CDR1 is SGHRS, CDR2 YFSETQ. V was pared by 0 bases and J by 3 bases, with 6 bases of the junction left unmatched. As DNA, the CDR3 is TGCGCCAGCAGCTTGGACCGTGACAGGGACTACGAGCAGTACTTC. Its protein product is CASSLDRDRDYEQYF.

This chain connects TRBV2 to TRBJ2-5, with TRBD2 matching 14 bases. Germline V gene sequence: CDR1 SNHLY, CDR2 FYNNEI. J lost 2 bases, V lost 6 bases, and 5 bases had no gene match. CDR3 length: 16 residues. The CDR3 DNA follows: TGTGCCAGCAGGGGACTAGCGGGGGAGATTCAAGAGACCCAGTACTTC. Translation: CASRGLAGEIQETQYF.

This clone was counted a single time. The V and J genes are TRBV12-3 or TRBV12-4 and TRBJ2-5; 7 nucleotides match TRBD1. The length of the CDR3 is 13 residues. J gave up 1 base and V 5 bases, and 1 base lay outside the gene matches. The CDR3 DNA reads TGTGCCAGCAGTCGGGACAGCCAAGAGACCCAGTACTTC. It yields the protein CASSRDSQETQYF.

This clone was seen only once. This sequence joins TRBV6-5 and TRBJ1-6; 7 bases are shared with TRBD1. The CDR3 consists of 12 residues. Trimming removed 7 bases from V and 8 bases from J; junction bases left unmatched: 2. The V gene's germline CDR1 is MNHEY and CDR2 SVGAGI. In DNA form, the CDR3 reads TGTGCCAGCAAGCAGGGGGATTCACCCCTCCACTTT. Encoded protein: CASKQGDSPLHF.

This clone was recorded only once. The chain carries TRBV9 and TRBJ2-5; D is uncertain. V was pared by 0 bases and J by 5 bases, with 8 bases between. The CDR3 covers 13 residues. Germline V CDR1 and CDR2: SGDLS, YYNGEE. The DNA of the CDR3 is TGTGCCAGCAGCGTAGAGTGGCGGGAGACCCAGTACTTC. Amino acid sequence: CASSVEWRETQYF.